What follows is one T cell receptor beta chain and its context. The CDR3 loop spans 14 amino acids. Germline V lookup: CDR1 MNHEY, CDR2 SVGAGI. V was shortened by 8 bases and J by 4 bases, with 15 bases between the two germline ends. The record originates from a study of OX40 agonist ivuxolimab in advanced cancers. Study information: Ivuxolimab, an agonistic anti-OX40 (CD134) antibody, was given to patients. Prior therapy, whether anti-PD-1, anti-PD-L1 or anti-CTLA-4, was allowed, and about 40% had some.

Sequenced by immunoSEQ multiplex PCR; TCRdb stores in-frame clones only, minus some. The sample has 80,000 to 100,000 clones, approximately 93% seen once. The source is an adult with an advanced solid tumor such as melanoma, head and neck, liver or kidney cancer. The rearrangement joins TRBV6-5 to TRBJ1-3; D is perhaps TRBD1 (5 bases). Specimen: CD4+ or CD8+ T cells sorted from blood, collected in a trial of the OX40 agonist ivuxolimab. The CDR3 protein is CASPGPLSGNTIYF. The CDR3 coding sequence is TGTGCCAGCCCGGGACCGCTGTCCGGAAACACCATATATTTT.